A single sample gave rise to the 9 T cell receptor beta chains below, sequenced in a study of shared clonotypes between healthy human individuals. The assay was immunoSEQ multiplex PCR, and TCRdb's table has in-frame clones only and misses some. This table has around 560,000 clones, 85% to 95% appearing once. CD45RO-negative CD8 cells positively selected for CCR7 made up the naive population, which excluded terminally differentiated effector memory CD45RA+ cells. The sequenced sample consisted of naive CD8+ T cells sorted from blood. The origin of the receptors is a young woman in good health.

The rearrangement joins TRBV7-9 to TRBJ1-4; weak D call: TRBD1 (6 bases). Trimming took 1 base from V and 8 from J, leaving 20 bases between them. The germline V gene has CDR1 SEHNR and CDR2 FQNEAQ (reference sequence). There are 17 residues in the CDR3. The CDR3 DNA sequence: TGTGCCAGCAGCTTAGTGGCAGGGGCCCCTACTTGGGAAAAACTGTTTTTT. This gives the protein CASSLVAGAPTWEKLFF.

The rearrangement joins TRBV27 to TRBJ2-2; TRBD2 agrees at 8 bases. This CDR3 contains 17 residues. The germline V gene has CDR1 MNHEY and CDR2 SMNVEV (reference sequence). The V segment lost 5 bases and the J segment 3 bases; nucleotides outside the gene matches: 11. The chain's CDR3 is CASSGGYGRGDTGELFF. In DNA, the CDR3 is TGTGCCAGCAGTGGGGGGTACGGGAGGGGTGACACCGGGGAGCTGTTTTTT.

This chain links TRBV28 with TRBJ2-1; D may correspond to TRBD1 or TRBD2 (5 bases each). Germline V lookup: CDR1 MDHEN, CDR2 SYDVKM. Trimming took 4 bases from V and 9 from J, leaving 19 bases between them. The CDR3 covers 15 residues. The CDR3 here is CASSSPGTAFPEQFF. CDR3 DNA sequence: TGTGCCAGCAGTTCCCCCGGGACCGCCTTCCCTGAGCAGTTCTTC.

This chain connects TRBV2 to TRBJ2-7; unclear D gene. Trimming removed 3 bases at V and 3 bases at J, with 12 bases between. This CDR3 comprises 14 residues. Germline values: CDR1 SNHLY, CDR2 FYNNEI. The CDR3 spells CASSEGSNHYEQYF. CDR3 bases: TGTGCCAGCAGTGAGGGGTCAAACCACTACGAGCAGTACTTC.

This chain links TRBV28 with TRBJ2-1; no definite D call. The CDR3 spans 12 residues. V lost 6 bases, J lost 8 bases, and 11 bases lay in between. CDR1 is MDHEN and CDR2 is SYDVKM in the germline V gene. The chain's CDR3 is CASRGGGYEQFF. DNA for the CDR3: TGTGCCAGCAGGGGTGGTGGGTATGAGCAGTTCTTC.

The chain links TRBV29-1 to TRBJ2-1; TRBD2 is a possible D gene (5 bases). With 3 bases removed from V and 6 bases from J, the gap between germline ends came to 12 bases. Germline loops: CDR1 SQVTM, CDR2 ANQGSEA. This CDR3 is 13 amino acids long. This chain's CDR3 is CSVDAGWGNEQFF. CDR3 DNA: TGCAGCGTTGACGCGGGTTGGGGCAATGAGCAGTTCTTC.

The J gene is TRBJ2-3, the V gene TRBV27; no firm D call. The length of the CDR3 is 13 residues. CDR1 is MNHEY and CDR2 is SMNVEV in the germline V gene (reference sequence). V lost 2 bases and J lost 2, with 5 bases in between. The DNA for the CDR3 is TGTGCCAGCAGTTTACTCGCCACAGATACGCAGTATTTT. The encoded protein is CASSLLATDTQYF.

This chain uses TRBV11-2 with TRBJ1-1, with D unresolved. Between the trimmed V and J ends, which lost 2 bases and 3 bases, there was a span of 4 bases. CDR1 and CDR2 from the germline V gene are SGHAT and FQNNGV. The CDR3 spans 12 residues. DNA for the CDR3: TGTGCCAGCAGCTTAAGTGACACTGAAGCTTTCTTT. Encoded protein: CASSLSDTEAFF.

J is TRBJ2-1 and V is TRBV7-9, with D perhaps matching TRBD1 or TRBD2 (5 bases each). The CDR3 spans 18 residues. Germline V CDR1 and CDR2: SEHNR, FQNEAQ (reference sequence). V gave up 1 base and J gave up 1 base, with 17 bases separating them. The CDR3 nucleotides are TGTGCCAGCAGCTTAGTCATGGGGGTGGGTGGGTCCTACAATGAGCAGTTCTTC. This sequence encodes CASSLVMGVGGSYNEQFF.